The 2 T cell receptor beta chains presented below share a single source sample, sequenced in a study of T cell repertoires in cytomegalovirus infection. TCRdb re-derived calls from the reads in MiXCR, one entry per CDR3 protein. Here the sample spans just under 500,000 distinct CDR3 sequences, about 33% being singletons. Their specific antigens are unknown. The sequencing here drew on cultured PBMCs, taken from culture after CMV antigen stimulation. Receptors originate from a human donor in good health (CMV status not recorded). Some clones in this sample may be carry-over from other donors' samples.

This clonotype was observed a handful of times. V and J are TRBV5-5 and TRBJ2-7, with D possibly being TRBD1 or TRBD2 (5 bases each). The V end lost 1 base, the J end lost 13 bases, and 12 bases lay between the germline ends. CDR1 is SGHKS and CDR2 is YYEKEE in the germline V gene (reference sequence). The CDR3 is 11 residues long. Written as DNA, the CDR3 is TGTGCCAGCAGCTTGCCGGGACCGCCATACTTC. Translating gives CASSLPGPPYF.

The chain combines TRBV10-3 with TRBJ2-7; TRBD1 matches at 8 bases. This CDR3 is built from 13 residues. Germline CDR1 reads ENHRY; CDR2 reads SYGVKD. The ends lost 4 bases at V and 5 bases at J; junction bases unmatched: 4. Here the CDR3 DNA reads TGTGCCATCAGTGCGGCAGGGGGCAACGAGCAGTACTTC. It translates to CAISAAGGNEQYF.